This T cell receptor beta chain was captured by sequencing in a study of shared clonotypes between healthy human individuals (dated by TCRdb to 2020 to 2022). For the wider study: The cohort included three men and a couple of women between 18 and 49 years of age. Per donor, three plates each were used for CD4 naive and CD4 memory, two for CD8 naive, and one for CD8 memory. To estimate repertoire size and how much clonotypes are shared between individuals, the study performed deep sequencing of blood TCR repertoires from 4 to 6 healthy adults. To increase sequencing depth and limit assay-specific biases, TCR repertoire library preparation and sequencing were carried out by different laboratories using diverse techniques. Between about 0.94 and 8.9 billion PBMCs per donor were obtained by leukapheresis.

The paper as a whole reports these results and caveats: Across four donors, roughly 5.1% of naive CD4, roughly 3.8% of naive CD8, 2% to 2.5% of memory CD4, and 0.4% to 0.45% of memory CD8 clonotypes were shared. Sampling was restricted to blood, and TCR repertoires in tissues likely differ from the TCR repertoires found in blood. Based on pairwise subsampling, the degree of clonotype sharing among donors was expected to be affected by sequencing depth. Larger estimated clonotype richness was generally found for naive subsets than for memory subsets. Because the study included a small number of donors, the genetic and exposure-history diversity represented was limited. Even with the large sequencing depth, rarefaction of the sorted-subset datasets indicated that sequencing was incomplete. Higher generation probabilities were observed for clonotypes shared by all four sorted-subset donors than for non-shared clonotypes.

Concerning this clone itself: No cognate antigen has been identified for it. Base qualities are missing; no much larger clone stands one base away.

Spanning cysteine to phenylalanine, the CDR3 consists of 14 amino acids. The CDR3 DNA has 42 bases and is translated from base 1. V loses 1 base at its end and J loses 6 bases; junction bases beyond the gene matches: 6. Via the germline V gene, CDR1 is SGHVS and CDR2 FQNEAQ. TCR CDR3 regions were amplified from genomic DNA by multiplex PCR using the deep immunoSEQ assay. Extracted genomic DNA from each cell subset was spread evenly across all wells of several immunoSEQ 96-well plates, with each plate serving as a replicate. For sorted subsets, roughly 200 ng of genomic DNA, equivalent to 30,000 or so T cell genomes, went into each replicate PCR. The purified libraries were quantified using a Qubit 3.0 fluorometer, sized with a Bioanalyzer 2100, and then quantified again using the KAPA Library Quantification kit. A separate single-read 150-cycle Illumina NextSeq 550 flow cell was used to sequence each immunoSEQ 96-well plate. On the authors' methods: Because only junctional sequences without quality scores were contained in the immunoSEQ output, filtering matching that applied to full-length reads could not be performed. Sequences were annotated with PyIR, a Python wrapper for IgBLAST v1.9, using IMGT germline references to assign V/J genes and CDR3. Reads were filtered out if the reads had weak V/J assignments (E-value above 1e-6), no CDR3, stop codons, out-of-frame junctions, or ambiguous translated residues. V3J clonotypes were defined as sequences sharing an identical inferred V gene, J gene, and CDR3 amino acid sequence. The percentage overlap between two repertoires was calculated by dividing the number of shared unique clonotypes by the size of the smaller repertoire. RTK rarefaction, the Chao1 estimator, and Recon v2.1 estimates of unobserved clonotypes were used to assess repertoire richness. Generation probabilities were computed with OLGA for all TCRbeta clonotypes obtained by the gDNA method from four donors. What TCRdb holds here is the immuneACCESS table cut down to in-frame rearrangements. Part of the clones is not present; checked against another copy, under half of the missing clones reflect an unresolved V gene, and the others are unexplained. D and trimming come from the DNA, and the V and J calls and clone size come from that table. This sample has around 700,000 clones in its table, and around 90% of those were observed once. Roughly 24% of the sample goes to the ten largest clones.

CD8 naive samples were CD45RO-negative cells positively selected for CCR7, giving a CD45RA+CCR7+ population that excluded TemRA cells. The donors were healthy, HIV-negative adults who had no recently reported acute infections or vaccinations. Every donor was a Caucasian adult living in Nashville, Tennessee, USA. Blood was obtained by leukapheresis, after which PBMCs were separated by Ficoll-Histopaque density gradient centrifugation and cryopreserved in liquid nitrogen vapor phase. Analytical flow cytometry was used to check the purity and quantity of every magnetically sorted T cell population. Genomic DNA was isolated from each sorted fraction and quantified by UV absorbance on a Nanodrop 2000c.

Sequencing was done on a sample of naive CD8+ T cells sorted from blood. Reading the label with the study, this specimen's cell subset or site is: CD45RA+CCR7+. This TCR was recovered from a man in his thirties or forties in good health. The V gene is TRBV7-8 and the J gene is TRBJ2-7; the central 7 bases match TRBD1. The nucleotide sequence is TGTGCCAGCAGCTTAGGAGGGGGCGCGTCCGAGCAGTACTTC. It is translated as CASSLGGGASEQYF.